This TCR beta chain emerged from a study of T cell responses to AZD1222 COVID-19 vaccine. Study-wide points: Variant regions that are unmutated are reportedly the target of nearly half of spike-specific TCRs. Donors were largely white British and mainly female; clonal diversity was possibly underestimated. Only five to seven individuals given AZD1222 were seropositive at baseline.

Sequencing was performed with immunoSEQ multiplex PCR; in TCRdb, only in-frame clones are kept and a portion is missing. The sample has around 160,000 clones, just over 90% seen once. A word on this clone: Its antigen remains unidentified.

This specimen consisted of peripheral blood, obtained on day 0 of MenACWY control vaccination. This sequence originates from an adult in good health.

The DNA for the CDR3 is TGTGCCAGCAGCCAAGATCTTGACAGCACAGATACGCAGTATTTT. Translation gives CASSQDLDSTDTQYF. The genes are TRBV4-2 and TRBJ2-3, with no clear D. Germline CDR1 reads LGHNA; CDR2 reads YNFKEQ. The CDR3 is 15 residues long. Trimming stripped 0 bases from V and 0 bases from J, with 7 bases between.